This T cell receptor beta chain was profiled in a study of blood T cell repertoires in COVID-19. Study details: Samples taken during acute and convalescent COVID-19 were collected in the United States, Italy and Spain.

Profiled with immunoSEQ multiplex PCR; TCRdb holds only in-frame clones, not every one. The sample yields 200,000 or so clones, approximately 90% seen once. The CDR3 sequence is 15 residues long. CDR1 is ENHRY and CDR2 is SYGVKD in the germline V gene. V shed 7 bases and J 6 bases; nucleotides not matched to a gene: 11. Participants were aged about 18 to 89 years from 20 to 30 US areas. V gene TRBV10-3 combines with J gene TRBJ1-2; 10 bases agree with TRBD1. The sequence derives from a man between 25 and 39 years old who had recovered from COVID-19. The specimen sequenced was PBMCs or T cells enriched from blood (not recorded which). The CDR3: CAIMGQGKGLDGYTF. The CDR3 DNA follows: TGTGCCATCATGGGACAGGGGAAGGGGTTAGATGGCTACACCTTC.